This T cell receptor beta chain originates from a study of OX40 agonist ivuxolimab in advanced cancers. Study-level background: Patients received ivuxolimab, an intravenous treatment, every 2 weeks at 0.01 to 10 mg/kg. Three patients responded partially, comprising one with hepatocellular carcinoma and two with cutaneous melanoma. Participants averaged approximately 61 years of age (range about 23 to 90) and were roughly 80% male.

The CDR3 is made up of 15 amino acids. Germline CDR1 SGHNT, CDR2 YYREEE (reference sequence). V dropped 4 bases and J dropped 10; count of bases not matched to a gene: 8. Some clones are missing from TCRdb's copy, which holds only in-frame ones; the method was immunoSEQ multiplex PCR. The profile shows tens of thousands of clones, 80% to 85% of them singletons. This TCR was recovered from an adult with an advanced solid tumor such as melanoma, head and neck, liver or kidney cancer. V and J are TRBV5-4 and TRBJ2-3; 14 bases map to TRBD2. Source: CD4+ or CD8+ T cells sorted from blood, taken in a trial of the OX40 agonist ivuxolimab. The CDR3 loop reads CASSGGLAGEAAQYF. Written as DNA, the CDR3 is TGTGCCAGCAGCGGGGGACTAGCGGGAGAGGCGGCGCAGTATTTT.